This T cell receptor (beta chain) was documented in a study of T cell responses to AZD1222 COVID-19 vaccine (dated by TCRdb to 2020 to 2023). Turning to the overall study: AZD1222 recipients whose second dose came at about 4 weeks and those whose second dose came at about 12 weeks were combined into one group, since spike-specific TCR depth and breadth did not differ between the two schedules. Trial participants were enrolled by age into 18-55, 56-69 and 70-plus year subgroups, with approximately 150, 28 and 58 TCR-sequenced participants respectively. A total of more than 230 trial participants underwent TCR sequencing, of whom nearly 210 received two doses of AZD1222 and about 25 received two doses of the MenACWY control vaccine.

Taken from the germline V gene, the CDR1 and CDR2 loops are LGHNA and YNFKEQ. The V end gives up 0 bases and the J end 6 bases, leaving 5 bases in the junction not matched to a gene. The CDR3 contains 16 residues, cysteine and phenylalanine counted. CDR3 DNA only is kept here, 48 bases in frame from base 1. For this clone: Its specific antigen is unknown. No much larger clone exists at a distance of one base, and base qualities are not known.

Study-level results and caveats: Nearly half of unique spike-specific TCRs reportedly recognized epitopes outside regions mutated in the B.1.351 and B.1.1.7 variants. Because no day 14 peak-response samples were available, repertoires were characterized only after the peak T cell response. Conclusions about previously exposed vaccinees are limited because only five or six AZD1222 recipients were SARS-CoV-2 seropositive at baseline. Participants were mostly white British and included more females than males, and it was suggested by the authors that clonal diversity may have been underestimated. In the small 56-69-year group, the increase in depth fell short of significance, most likely because of low power. The vaccine-associated CD4 TCRs covered the entire spike protein, and the dominant responses fell in regions 160-218 and 743-854. Spike-specific TCR breadth and depth rose significantly after two AZD1222 doses compared with day 0 and with MenACWY recipients.

In the paper's terms, the time point label means: baseline before first vaccination. Vaccinee samples were obtained from the UK trials COV001 and COV002, which included a single-blind randomized controlled phase 2/3 trial of AZD1222 (ChAdOx1 nCoV-19) in healthy adults. For TCRbeta chain sequencing, PBMC samples from trial participants were taken at day 0 and at day 28 after the second dose. The CDR3 regions of human TCRbeta chains were analyzed by immunosequencing. The authors processed their data as follows. Repertoire TCRs were matched against a reference library of SARS-CoV-2-specific TCRs generated with the MIRA antigen-specificity platform. Breadth meant the fraction of unique TCRs that were SARS-CoV-2-associated, whereas depth meant the fraction of total T cells that were SARS-CoV-2-associated. Using the MIRA data, each spike-specific TCR was assigned both to the spike region to which the TCR was reactive and to a CD4 or CD8 class. Log10-transformed breadth and depth values were compared by one-way ANOVA with Sidak's multiple comparisons tests. TCRdb's version of the immuneACCESS table is confined to in-frame rearrangements and falls short of the full clone set. An unresolved V gene accounts for under half of the shortfall where checked; the remainder is of unknown origin. The V and J calls and clone size come from that table; D and trimming were worked out from the DNA. This sample holds 90,000 to 110,000 clones; about nine tenths were observed only once. 4.5% to 5.5% of the sample rests with the top ten.

The TCR sequence derives from an adult in good health. This material consisted of peripheral blood, taken on day 0 of AZD1222 vaccination. This chain is built from TRBV4-2 and TRBJ2-1, with TRBD1 matching 10 junction bases. The CDR3 is CASSQDPGQGGNEQFF. The DNA reads as follows: TGTGCCAGCAGCCAAGATCCTGGACAGGGGGGCAATGAGCAGTTCTTC.